The next 10 T cell receptor beta chains were all read from a single sample in a study of T cell changes during pregnancy in multiple sclerosis. Assay used: immunoSEQ multiplex PCR; TCRdb lists only in-frame clones, some missing. The sample has 60,000 or so clones; 93% are singletons. Sequenced here: CD4+ T cells from peripheral blood mononuclear cells, sampled before pregnancy. These receptors originate from a female donor with multiple sclerosis, enrolled in a pregnancy study.

V is TRBV28 and J is TRBJ2-3; 8 nucleotides agree with TRBD2. The CDR3 consists of 16 residues. V lost 4 bases, J lost 2 bases, and 8 bases stayed unmatched. In germline, CDR1 is MDHEN, CDR2 SYDVKM. The chain's CDR3 is CASSSAASGFTDTQYF. CDR3 bases: TGTGCCAGCAGTTCAGCGGCTAGCGGGTTCACAGATACGCAGTATTTT.

The chain employs TRBV10-3 and TRBJ2-2; TRBD1 agrees at 8 bases. Germline CDR1 reads ENHRY; CDR2 reads SYGVKD. CDR3 length equals 16 residues. Trimming cost V 3 bases and J 5 bases; bases outside gene matches: 8. CDR3 DNA sequence: TGTGCCATCAGTGACCCCGGGACAGGAACAACCGGGGAGCTGTTTTTT. It translates to CAISDPGTGTTGELFF.

The V and J genes are TRBV11-3 and TRBJ2-3, with D unresolved. The CDR3 runs to 14 residues. Deletions cut 1 base from V and 2 bases from J, with 7 bases between. Germline CDR1 SGHNT, CDR2 YENEEA. For the CDR3, the DNA is TGTGCCAGCAGCTTAGGGCGGAACACAGATACGCAGTATTTT. Its translation is CASSLGRNTDTQYF. Using reference TRBV11-3 and TRBJ2-3 for the parts outside the CDR3, the full variable domain is EAGVVQSPRYKIIEKKQPVAFWCNPISGHNTLYWYLQNLGQGPELLIRYENEEAVDDSQLPKDRFSAERLKGVDSTLKIQPAELGDSAVYLCASSLGRNTDTQYFGPGTRLTVL.

As DNA, the CDR3 is TGTGCCAGCAGCCTGACAGGGGCCGGCGAGCAGTACTTC. It encodes CASSLTGAGEQYF. The rearrangement links TRBV6-5 to TRBJ2-7; 8 nucleotides match TRBD1. Losses at the gene ends were 6 bases for V and 6 bases for J; bases not matched to a gene: 7. Germline V gene sequence: CDR1 MNHEY, CDR2 SVGAGI. The CDR3 covers 13 residues.

J is TRBJ2-2 and V is TRBV4-3; 8 bases match TRBD1. The CDR3 loop spans 16 amino acids. Per germline, CDR1 LGHNA and CDR2 YSLEER. Trimming at V came to 2 bases and at J to 6 bases, leaving 8 bases not matched to a gene. CDR3 nucleotides: TGCGCCAGCAGCCAAATCCAGGGGGCAGGGCCCGGGGAGCTGTTTTTT. Translating gives CASSQIQGAGPGELFF.

The rearrangement uses TRBV11-2 and TRBJ2-1; weak D call: TRBD2 (5 bases). Trimming left V 5 bases short and J 1 base short, with 15 bases between. CDR3 length: 16 amino acids. Germline V CDR1 and CDR2: SGHAT, FQNNGV. The CDR3 nucleotides are TGTGCCAGCAGCCGGGCGGCGGGTGGGTCCTACAATGAGCAGTTCTTC. Protein sequence: CASSRAAGGSYNEQFF.

The chain links TRBV4-3 to TRBJ2-7; 10 positions agree with TRBD2. The trim removed 1 base at V and 1 base at J, leaving 4 bases unmatched. This CDR3 comprises 16 residues. Germline assignment: CDR1 LGHNA and CDR2 YSLEER. The CDR3 sequence is CASSQGLAGVSYEQYF. CDR3 nucleotide sequence: TGCGCCAGCAGCCAAGGTCTAGCGGGAGTATCCTACGAGCAGTACTTC.

The chain has TRBV10-3 and TRBJ1-5; the D is unclear. The V gene lost 3 bases and the J gene lost 0 bases, with 9 bases spanning the gap. The germline CDR1 and CDR2 sequences are ENHRY and SYGVKD. The CDR3 consists of 15 residues. In nucleotides, the CDR3 is TGTGCCATCAGTGAATTCGCGGTTAGCAATCAGCCCCAGCATTTT. Translated, it gives CAISEFAVSNQPQHF.

V is TRBV10-3 and J is TRBJ1-1; possibly TRBD1 for D (5 bases). Germline V lookup: CDR1 ENHRY, CDR2 SYGVKD. CDR3 length: 14 amino acids. Trimming cost V 5 bases and J 0 bases, with 10 bases left between them. CDR3 bases: TGTGCCATCAGTCCGGACACCCTGAACACTGAAGCTTTCTTT. It translates to CAISPDTLNTEAFF.

This clone was seen once. V and J are TRBV11-2 and TRBJ2-1; TRBD2 matches 10 bases. The CDR3 loop spans 17 amino acids. CDR1 and CDR2 from the germline V gene are SGHAT and FQNNGV. The V and J ends lost 0 bases and 4 bases, in that order; junction bases with no gene match: 6. This CDR3 reads CASSLDHRTSGYNEQFF. CDR3 sequence (DNA): TGTGCCAGCAGCTTAGATCATCGGACTAGCGGATACAATGAGCAGTTCTTC.